A single sample is the source of the 23 T cell receptor beta chains below, sequenced in a study of blood T cell repertoires in COVID-19. Using immunoSEQ multiplex PCR, the repertoire was profiled, and TCRdb retains in-frame clones only, with some absent. The sample has about 340,000 clones; about 90% are singletons. Sequenced sample: peripheral blood. These receptors all come from a young woman who had recovered from COVID-19.

The rearrangement links TRBV5-1 to TRBJ2-1; D ambiguous. Per germline, CDR1 SGHRS and CDR2 YFSETQ. V was shortened by 0 bases and J by 5 bases, with 9 bases between the two germline ends. The CDR3 has 14 residues. In DNA, the CDR3 is TGCGCCAGCAGCTTGGGATTCCGCGACAATGAGCAGTTCTTC. Amino acid sequence: CASSLGFRDNEQFF.

The chain recombines TRBV27 with TRBJ2-2; 9 positions agree with TRBD2. The CDR3 has 17 amino acids. CDR1 is MNHEY, CDR2 SMNVEV, per germline (reference sequence). Germline trimming cut 5 bases from V and 3 bases from J; bases unmatched to any gene: 10. The CDR3, as DNA: TGTGCCAGCAGTCCGTTAGCGGGAGCGGGGTACACCGGGGAGCTGTTTTTT. Its protein is CASSPLAGAGYTGELFF.

The chain couples TRBV11-2 to TRBJ1-2; weak D call: TRBD1 (6 bases). Germline values: CDR1 SGHAT, CDR2 FQNNGV. This CDR3 comprises 14 residues. Trimming stripped 5 bases from V and 2 bases from J, with 12 bases between. The CDR3 loop is CASSRPTGNYGYTF. For the CDR3, the DNA is TGTGCCAGCAGCCGACCGACAGGAAACTATGGCTACACCTTC.

CDR3 residues: CAWSVRPLGADTQYF. Here the CDR3 DNA reads TGTGCCTGGAGTGTTCGCCCCTTAGGGGCAGATACGCAGTATTTT. The genes are TRBV30 and TRBJ2-3; perhaps TRBD1 as D (5 bases). CDR3 length: 15 amino acids. V lost 0 bases and J 4 bases, leaving 14 bases between the germline ends. Looked up from germline, CDR1 is GTSNPN and CDR2 is SVGIG (reference sequence).

The chain has TRBV7-9 and TRBJ2-1, with a tentative D call TRBD1 (5 bases). V was pared by 5 bases and J by 0 bases, with 14 bases between. The CDR3 loop spans 16 amino acids. The germline CDR1 and CDR2 sequences are SEHNR and FQNEAQ (reference sequence). The CDR3 sequence is CASSPSGLSSYNEQFF. Written as DNA, the CDR3 is TGTGCCAGCAGCCCCTCAGGGTTAAGCTCCTACAATGAGCAGTTCTTC.

The chain has TRBV4-3 and TRBJ1-1; D call uncertain. CDR1 and CDR2 (germline): LGHNA, YSLEER. Between the trimmed V and J ends, which lost 4 bases and 6 bases, there was a span of 18 bases. CDR3 length equals 15 residues. Here the CDR3 reads CASSLDQGRMAEAFF. CDR3 nucleotides: TGCGCCAGCAGCCTCGACCAAGGGAGAATGGCTGAAGCTTTCTTT.

This clone was detected only once. The gene calls are TRBV10-1 and TRBJ2-3; 8 nucleotides match TRBD1. CDR3 size: 14 residues. J lost 2 bases, V lost 6 bases, and 4 bases had no gene match. Germline CDR1 is WNHNN and CDR2 is SYGVQD (reference sequence). In DNA form, the CDR3 reads TGCGCCAGCAGAGGACAGGGCCTCACAGATACGCAGTATTTT. Translated: CASRGQGLTDTQYF.

The rearrangement joins TRBV25-1 to TRBJ2-3, with a possible D match to TRBD1 (5 bases). Trimming stripped 1 base from V and 4 bases from J, with 21 bases between. CDR1 and CDR2 from the germline V gene are MGHDK and SYGVNS. The CDR3 has 18 residues. The CDR3 loop reads CASSESKYGRQGSDTQYF. CDR3 nucleotide sequence: TGTGCCAGCAGTGAATCCAAGTACGGAAGGCAGGGCTCAGATACGCAGTATTTT.

The chain has TRBV7-8 and TRBJ2-6, with 10 bases lining up with TRBD2. Germline V CDR1 and CDR2: SGHVS, FQNEAQ. Losses at the gene ends were 1 base for V and 4 bases for J; bases not matched to a gene: 4. CDR3 size: 17 residues. CDR3 loop: CASSLESGRGGANVLTF. The CDR3 DNA reads TGTGCCAGCAGCTTAGAAAGCGGGAGGGGGGGGGCCAACGTCCTGACTTTC. Drawing the rest from reference TRBV7-8 and TRBJ2-6, the complete variable domain is GAGVSQSPRYKVAKRGQDVALRCDPISGHVSLFWYQQALGQGPEFLTYFQNEAQLDKSGLPSDRFFAERPEGSVSTLKIQRTQQEDSAVYLCASSLESGRGGANVLTFGAGSRLTVL.

The V gene is TRBV5-1, the J gene TRBJ2-1; 10 bases are a match to TRBD1. Trimming at V came to 4 bases and at J to 5 bases, leaving 6 bases not matched to a gene. The V gene's germline CDR1 is SGHRS and CDR2 YFSETQ. CDR3 length: 15 amino acids. Here the CDR3 reads CASSRGGQGNNEQFF. CDR3 sequence (DNA): TGCGCCAGCAGCCGAGGGGGACAGGGGAACAATGAGCAGTTCTTC.

The V gene is TRBV19, the J gene TRBJ1-1; perhaps TRBD1 as D (6 bases). The CDR3 contains 14 residues. The ends were cut back, 6 bases at V and 5 bases at J, with 16 bases in the middle. Germline V gives CDR1 LNHDA, CDR2 SQIVND (reference sequence). CDR3 bases: TGTGCCAGTAGGGGTACAGGGAGGGAGACTGAAGCTTTCTTT. Protein: CASRGTGRETEAFF.

The chain uses TRBV4-3 and TRBJ1-2; D is unresolved. The length of the CDR3 is 14 residues. Per the germline V gene, CDR1 is LGHNA and CDR2 is YSLEER. V dropped 0 bases and J dropped 8 bases, with 13 bases sitting between them. As DNA, the CDR3 is TGCGCCAGCAGCCAAGATGAAGCTGTAAGCGGCTACACCTTC. Translated: CASSQDEAVSGYTF.

The chain joins TRBV4-3 to TRBJ2-5, with 8 bases lining up with TRBD1. Germline V gene sequence: CDR1 LGHNA, CDR2 YSLEER. The junction had 10 bases not matched to a gene; V was cut back by 0 bases and J by 7 bases. CDR3 length: 16 amino acids. DNA of the CDR3: TGCGCCAGCAGCCAAGACCTCGCAGGGGGCGCGGGGACCCAGTACTTC. Translating gives CASSQDLAGGAGTQYF.

V usage is TRBV30 and J usage is TRBJ2-1, with D unclear. Germline-derived CDR1 and CDR2 are GTSNPN and SVGIG (reference sequence). This CDR3 region has 11 residues. The V end was cut by 0 bases, the J end by 6 bases, with 3 bases between. CDR3 sequence reads: CAWSVANEQFF. In nucleotides, the CDR3 is TGTGCCTGGAGTGTGGCCAATGAGCAGTTCTTC.

The chain recombines TRBV2 with TRBJ1-5; D is possibly TRBD1 (5 bases). V was clipped by 3 bases and J by 12 bases, with 12 bases between them. Germline V gene lookup returns CDR1 SNHLY and CDR2 FYNNEI. This CDR3 has 12 residues. CDR3 DNA: TGTGCCAGCAGTGAGATTCTCGACAGCCAGCATTTT. Protein product: CASSEILDSQHF.

In this sample, this clone turned up once. This chain links TRBV4-3 with TRBJ1-4; TRBD1 matches 8 bases. This CDR3 comprises 15 residues. Germline V gene lookup returns CDR1 LGHNA and CDR2 YSLEER. V lost 4 bases to trimming and J lost 5 bases; unmatched junction nucleotides: 6. CDR3 nucleotides: TGCGCCAGCAGCCGACTAGGGGACAGGAATGAAAAACTGTTTTTT. It is translated as CASSRLGDRNEKLFF.

The chain couples TRBV18 to TRBJ2-7, with TRBD1 matching 10 bases. Trimming at V came to 3 bases and at J to 6 bases, leaving 5 bases not matched to a gene. Germline-derived CDR1 and CDR2 are KGHSH and LQKENI. CDR3 size: 14 residues. CDR3 residues: CASSPTGGEAEQYV. CDR3 coding DNA: TGTGCCAGCTCACCGACAGGGGGCGAAGCCGAGCAGTACGTC.

This chain uses TRBV5-1 with TRBJ1-6; a weak D match, TRBD1 (6 bases). The V gene's germline CDR1 is SGHRS and CDR2 YFSETQ. Trimming took off 2 bases at V and 6 bases at J, with 9 bases between the two ends. The CDR3 loop spans 14 amino acids. CDR3 nucleotides: TGCGCCAGCAGCTTAATACAGGGTAATTCACCCCTCCACTTT. It codes for CASSLIQGNSPLHF.

This chain links TRBV19 with TRBJ1-4, with 10 bases fitting TRBD1. V trimming: 9 bases; J trimming: 6 bases; junction bases outside the gene matches: 7. The CDR3 extends over 14 amino acids. Looked up from germline, CDR1 is LNHDA and CDR2 is SQIVND (reference sequence). CDR3 loop: CASLDRGRDEKLFF. The DNA for the CDR3 is TGTGCCAGCCTCGACAGGGGGCGCGATGAAAAACTGTTTTTT.

This chain joins TRBV19 and TRBJ2-1, with 10 bases that match TRBD1. The junction had 7 bases not matched to a gene; V was cut back by 5 bases and J by 6 bases. In germline, CDR1 is LNHDA, CDR2 SQIVND (reference sequence). CDR3 size: 15 residues. Here the CDR3 DNA reads TGTGCCAGTAGTCCCGGGACAGGGGCCCTCAATGAGCAGTTCTTC. It yields the protein CASSPGTGALNEQFF.

This chain links TRBV19 with TRBJ2-7; TRBD2 is a possible D gene (6 bases). Between the trimmed V and J ends, which lost 3 bases and 3 bases, there was a span of 15 bases. Germline loops: CDR1 LNHDA, CDR2 SQIVND (reference sequence). The CDR3 consists of 15 residues. CDR3 protein: CASSISAGPIYEQYV. The CDR3 DNA follows: TGTGCCAGTAGTATCTCCGCGGGACCGATCTACGAGCAGTACGTC.

The V and J genes are TRBV24-1 and TRBJ2-2; D ambiguous. V lost 6 bases to trimming and J lost 5 bases, with 9 bases between them. The CDR3 sequence is 13 residues long. The germline V gene encodes CDR1 KGHDR and CDR2 SFDVKD. DNA of the CDR3: TGTGCCACCAGTAGAGGTTCGACCGGGGAGCTGTTTTTT. It specifies CATSRGSTGELFF.

This clone has just one count. This rearrangement joins TRBV30 to TRBJ1-6; D unclear. Trimming took 0 bases from V and 6 from J, leaving 9 bases between them. Germline V gene data show CDR1 as GTSNPN and CDR2 as SVGIG (reference sequence). The CDR3 loop spans 14 amino acids. The DNA of the CDR3 is TGTGCCTGGAGTGTCCGGGTACCTAATTCACCCCTCCACTTT. Translating gives CAWSVRVPNSPLHF.